The clone carrying this T cell receptor (beta chain) has only one observation. The target antigen is unknown. This specimen belongs to a study of cytomegalovirus exposure and HLA in healthy donors. Looking at the study overall: Later, an analysis reported that the approximately 120 validation repertoires had used the same platform as the approximately 600 first-cohort repertoires.

Generated by immunoSEQ multiplex PCR, the TCRdb table keeps only in-frame clones and is missing some. The sample shows about 38,000 clones, approximately 92% of them seen only once. Broader study findings: In the roughly 110 validation repertoires, 85% to 95% of cluster scores exceeded 0, per a later analysis. The authors enumerated 150 to 200 TCR beta chains as linked to cytomegalovirus. A few CMV-associated chains were confirmed in vitro to be specific for CMV antigens.

This clonotype originated in a man between 18 and 29 years old in good health and CMV-seronegative. Material: PBMCs.

CDR3 protein: CASSKGRGVQETQYF. CDR3 DNA: TGTGCCAGCTCCAAGGGTCGGGGAGTCCAAGAGACCCAGTACTTC. This chain links TRBV2 with TRBJ2-5, with D possibly being TRBD2 (5 bases). Trimming cost V 8 bases and J 1 base, with 17 bases left between them. The CDR3 runs to 15 residues. Germline V gene lookup returns CDR1 SNHLY and CDR2 FYNNEI.